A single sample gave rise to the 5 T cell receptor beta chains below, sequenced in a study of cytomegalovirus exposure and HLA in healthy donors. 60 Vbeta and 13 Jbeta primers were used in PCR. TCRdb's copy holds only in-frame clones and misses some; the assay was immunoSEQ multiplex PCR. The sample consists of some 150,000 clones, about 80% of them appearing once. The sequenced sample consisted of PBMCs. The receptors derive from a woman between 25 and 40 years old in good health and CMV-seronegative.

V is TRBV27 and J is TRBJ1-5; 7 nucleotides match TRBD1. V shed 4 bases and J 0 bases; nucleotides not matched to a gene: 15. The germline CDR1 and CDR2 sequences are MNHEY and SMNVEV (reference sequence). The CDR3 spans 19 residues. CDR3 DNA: TGTGCCAGCAGTTCCCAAAGGACAGGAGGGTACTATAGCAATCAGCCCCAGCATTTT. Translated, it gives CASSSQRTGGYYSNQPQHF.

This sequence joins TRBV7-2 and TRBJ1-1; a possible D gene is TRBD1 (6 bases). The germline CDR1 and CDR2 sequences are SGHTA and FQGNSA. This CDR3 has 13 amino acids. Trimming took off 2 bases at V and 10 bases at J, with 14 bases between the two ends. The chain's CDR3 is CASSLTGPSVAFF. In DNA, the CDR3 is TGTGCCAGCAGCTTAACAGGGCCCTCAGTAGCTTTCTTT.

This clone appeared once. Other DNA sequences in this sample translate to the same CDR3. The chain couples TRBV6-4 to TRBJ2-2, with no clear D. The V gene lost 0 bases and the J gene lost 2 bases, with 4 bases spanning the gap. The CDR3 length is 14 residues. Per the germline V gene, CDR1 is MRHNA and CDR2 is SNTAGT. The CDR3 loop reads CASSDSLNTGELFF. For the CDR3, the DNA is TGTGCCAGCAGTGACTCCCTAAACACCGGGGAGCTGTTTTTT.

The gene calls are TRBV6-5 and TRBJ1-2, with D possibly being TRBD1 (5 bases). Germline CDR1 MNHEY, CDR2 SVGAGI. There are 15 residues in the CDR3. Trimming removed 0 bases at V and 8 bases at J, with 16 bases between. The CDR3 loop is CASSYSGGEPWGYTF. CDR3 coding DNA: TGTGCCAGCAGTTACTCTGGGGGGGAACCGTGGGGCTACACCTTC.

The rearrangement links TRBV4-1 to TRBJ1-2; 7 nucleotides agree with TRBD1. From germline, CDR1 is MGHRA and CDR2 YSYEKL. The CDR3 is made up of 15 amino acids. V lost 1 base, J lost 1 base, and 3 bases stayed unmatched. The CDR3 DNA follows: TGCGCCAGCAGCCAAGTGAGGGGGCATAACTATGGCTACACCTTC. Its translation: CASSQVRGHNYGYTF.